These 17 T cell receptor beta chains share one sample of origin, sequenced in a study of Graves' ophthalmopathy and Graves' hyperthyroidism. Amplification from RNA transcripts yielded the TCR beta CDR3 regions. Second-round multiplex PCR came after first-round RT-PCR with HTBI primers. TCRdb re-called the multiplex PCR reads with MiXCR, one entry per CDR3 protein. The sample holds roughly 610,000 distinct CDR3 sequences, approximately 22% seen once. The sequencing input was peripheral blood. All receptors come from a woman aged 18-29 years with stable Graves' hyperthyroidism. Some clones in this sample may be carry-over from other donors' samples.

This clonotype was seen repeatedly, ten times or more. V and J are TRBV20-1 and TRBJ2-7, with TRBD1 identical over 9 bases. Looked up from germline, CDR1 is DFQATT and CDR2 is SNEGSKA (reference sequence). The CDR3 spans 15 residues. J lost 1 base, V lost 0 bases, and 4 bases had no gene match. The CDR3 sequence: CSARDRDRVSYEQYF. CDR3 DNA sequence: TGCAGTGCTAGAGACCGGGACAGGGTATCCTACGAGCAGTACTTC.

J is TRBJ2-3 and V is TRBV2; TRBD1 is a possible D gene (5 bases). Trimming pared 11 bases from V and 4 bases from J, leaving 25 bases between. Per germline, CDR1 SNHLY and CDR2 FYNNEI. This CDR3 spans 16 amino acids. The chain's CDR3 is CAELPTAPRGADTQYF. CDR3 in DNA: TGTGCCGAGCTGCCTACTGCGCCTAGGGGCGCAGATACGCAGTATTTT.

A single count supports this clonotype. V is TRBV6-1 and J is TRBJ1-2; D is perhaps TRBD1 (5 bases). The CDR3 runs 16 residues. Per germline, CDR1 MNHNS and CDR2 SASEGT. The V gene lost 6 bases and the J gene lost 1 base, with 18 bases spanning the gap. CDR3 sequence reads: CASSFSRQTFNYGYTF. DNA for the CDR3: TGTGCCAGCAGCTTCAGCAGACAGACGTTTAACTATGGCTACACCTTC.

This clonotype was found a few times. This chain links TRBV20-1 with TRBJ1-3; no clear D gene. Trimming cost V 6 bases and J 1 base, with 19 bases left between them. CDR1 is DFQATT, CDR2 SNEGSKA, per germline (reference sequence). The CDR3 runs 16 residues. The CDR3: CSAARPDVRSGNTIYF. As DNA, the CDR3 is TGCAGTGCCGCACGCCCGGACGTCAGATCTGGAAACACCATATATTTT.

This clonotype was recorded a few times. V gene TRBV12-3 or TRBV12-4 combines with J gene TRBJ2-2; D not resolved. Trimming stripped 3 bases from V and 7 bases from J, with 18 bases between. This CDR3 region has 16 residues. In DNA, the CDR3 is TGTGCCAGCAGTTTCCCGCACCCTGGGGAATTCGGGGAGCTGTTTTTT. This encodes CASSFPHPGEFGELFF.

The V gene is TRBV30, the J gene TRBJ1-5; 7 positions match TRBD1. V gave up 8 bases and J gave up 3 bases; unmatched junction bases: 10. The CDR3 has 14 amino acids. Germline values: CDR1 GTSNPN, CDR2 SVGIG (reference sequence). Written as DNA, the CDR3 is TGTGCCCTTTCGGGAGGGGGCAACAATCAGCCCCAGCATTTT. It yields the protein CALSGGGNNQPQHF.

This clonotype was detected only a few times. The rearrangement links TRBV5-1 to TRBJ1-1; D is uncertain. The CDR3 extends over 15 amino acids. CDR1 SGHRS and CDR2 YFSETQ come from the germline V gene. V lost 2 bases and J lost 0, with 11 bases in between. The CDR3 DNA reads TGCGCCAGCAGCTTAGACCTGGGGATGAACACTGAAGCTTTCTTT. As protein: CASSLDLGMNTEAFF.

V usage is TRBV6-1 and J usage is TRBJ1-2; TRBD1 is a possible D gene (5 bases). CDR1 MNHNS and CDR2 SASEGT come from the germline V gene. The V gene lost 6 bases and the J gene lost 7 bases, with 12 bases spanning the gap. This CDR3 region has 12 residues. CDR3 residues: CASRGTLRGYTF. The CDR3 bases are TGTGCCAGCAGGGGGACTCTGCGTGGCTACACCTTC.

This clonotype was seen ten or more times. The DNA of the CDR3 is TGTGCCAGCAGCTCTCGGGGGAACGAAGCTTTCTTT. As protein: CASSSRGNEAFF. This rearrangement joins TRBV7-2 to TRBJ1-1; TRBD1 might be the D (5 bases). CDR1 SGHTA and CDR2 FQGNSA come from the germline V gene. The CDR3 contains 12 residues. Trimming took 4 bases from V and 8 from J, leaving 11 bases between them.

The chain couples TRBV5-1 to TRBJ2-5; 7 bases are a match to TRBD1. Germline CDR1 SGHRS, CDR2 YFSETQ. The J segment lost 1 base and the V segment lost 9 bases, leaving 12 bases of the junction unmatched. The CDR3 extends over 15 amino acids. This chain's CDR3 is CANSIEQGSQETQYF. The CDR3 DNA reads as TGCGCCAACAGTATTGAACAGGGGAGCCAAGAGACCCAGTACTTC.

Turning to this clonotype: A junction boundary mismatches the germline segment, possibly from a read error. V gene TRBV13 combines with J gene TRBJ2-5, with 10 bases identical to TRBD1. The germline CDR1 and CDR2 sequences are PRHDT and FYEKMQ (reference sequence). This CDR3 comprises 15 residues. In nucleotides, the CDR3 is TGTGTCAGCAGCCTCGCGCCGGGACAGGGGAAGACCCAGTACTTC. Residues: CVSSLAPGQGKTQYF. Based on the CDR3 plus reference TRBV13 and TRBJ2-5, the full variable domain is AAGVIQSPRHLIKEKRETATLKCYPIPRHDTVYWYQQGPGQDPQFLISFYEKMQSDKGSIPDRFSAQQFSDYHSELNMSSLELGDSALYFCVSSLAPGQGKTQYFGPGTRLLVL.

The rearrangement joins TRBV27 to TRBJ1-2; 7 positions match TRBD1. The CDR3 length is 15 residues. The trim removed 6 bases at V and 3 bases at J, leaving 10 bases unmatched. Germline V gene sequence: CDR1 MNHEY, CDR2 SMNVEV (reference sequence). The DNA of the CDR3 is TGTGCCAGCAGGGACTCCGGGACAGCTTACTATGGCTACACCTTC. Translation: CASRDSGTAYYGYTF.

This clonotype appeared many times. CDR3 in DNA: TGTGCCAGCAGTTCGTTCAGCGGGGGCTACGAGCAGTACTTC. It specifies CASSSFSGGYEQYF. The V gene is TRBV6-5, the J gene TRBJ2-7; TRBD2 agrees at 8 bases. CDR1 and CDR2 (germline): MNHEY, SVGAGI. Losses at the gene ends were 4 bases for V and 3 bases for J; bases not matched to a gene: 5. The CDR3 spans 14 residues.

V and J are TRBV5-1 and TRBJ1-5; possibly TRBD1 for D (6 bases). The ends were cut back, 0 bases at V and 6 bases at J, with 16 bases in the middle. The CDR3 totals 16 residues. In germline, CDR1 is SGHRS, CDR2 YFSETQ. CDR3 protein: CASSLGPSRGGQPQHF. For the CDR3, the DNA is TGCGCCAGCAGCTTGGGTCCATCCAGGGGAGGTCAGCCCCAGCATTTT.

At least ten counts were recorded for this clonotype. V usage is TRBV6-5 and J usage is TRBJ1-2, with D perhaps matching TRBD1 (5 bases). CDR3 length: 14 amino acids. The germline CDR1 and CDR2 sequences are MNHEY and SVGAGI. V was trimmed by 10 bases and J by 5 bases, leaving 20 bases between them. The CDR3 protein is CAILSQTVTYGYTF. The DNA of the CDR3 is TGTGCCATCCTGTCCCAGACAGTCACTTATGGCTACACCTTC.

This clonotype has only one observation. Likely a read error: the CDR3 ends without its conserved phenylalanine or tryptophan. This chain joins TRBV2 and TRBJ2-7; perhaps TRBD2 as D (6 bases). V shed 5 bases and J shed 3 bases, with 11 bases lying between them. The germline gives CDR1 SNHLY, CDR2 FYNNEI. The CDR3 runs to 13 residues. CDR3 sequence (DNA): TGTGCCAGCAGTCTCACGGGACTCTACGAGCAGTACTAC. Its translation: CASSLTGLYEQYY.

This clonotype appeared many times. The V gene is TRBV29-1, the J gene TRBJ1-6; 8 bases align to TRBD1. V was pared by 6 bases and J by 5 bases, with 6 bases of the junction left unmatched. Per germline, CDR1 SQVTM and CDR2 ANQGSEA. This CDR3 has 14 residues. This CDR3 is CSVGSGGDNSPLHF. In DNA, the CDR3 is TGCAGCGTCGGCTCAGGGGGCGATAATTCACCCCTCCACTTT.